This T cell receptor beta chain originates from a study of human T cells and chemical hapten exposure. Notes on the study in general: A positive correlation with patch test score was shown by PT1 expanded TCR counts. Those TCRs sitting above 1 in 1000 frequency stayed the same with DPC sensitization.

This clonotype occurred many times. Its antigen is not known. A single record per CDR3 protein comes from TCRdb applying MiXCR to the RACE reads. This sample yields 300,000 to 400,000 distinct CDR3 sequences, of which 5% to 6.5% are seen a single time; around 2.6% belongs to the top ten. V lost 4 bases and J 3 bases, leaving 9 bases between the germline ends. This CDR3 has 13 amino acids. Germline V gene lookup returns CDR1 SGHDT and CDR2 YYEEEE. Stated time point: pre-sensitization, week 0. Treatment: therapeutic diphenylcyclopropenone sensitization with weekly scalp DPC. Alopecia patients, 18 to 70 years old and DPC-suitable, served as donors. RNA extraction used unfractionated whole blood as the source of total RNA.

The sequenced sample was whole blood, obtained in connection with sensitization to the hapten diphenylcyclopropenone (DPC). The source of this sequence is a woman aged 50 to 65 with alopecia areata. Some clones in this sample may be carry-over from other donors' samples. V usage is TRBV5-6 and J usage is TRBJ2-3; D is undetermined. The CDR3 spells CASSAFPTDTQYF. The DNA of the CDR3 is TGTGCCAGCAGCGCCTTTCCGACAGATACGCAGTATTTT.